Listed below are T cell receptor beta chains from one sample, sequenced in a study of blood T cell repertoires in COVID-19. Generated by immunoSEQ multiplex PCR, the TCRdb table keeps only in-frame clones and is missing some. The profile shows about 150,000 clones, 75% to 90% of them singletons. Source material: peripheral blood. These receptors came from a woman aged 60-75 years with acute or convalescent COVID-19. Both conserved end residues are part of each CDR3. The order of the fields is CDR3 protein, V gene.

cdr3_aa: CASNPGGSLNYGYTF; v_call: TRBV6-5
cdr3_aa: CASSLGGHEQYF; v_call: TRBV7-9
cdr3_aa: CASSVDFYGYTF; v_call: TRBV28
cdr3_aa: CASSTPGTGDVNTEAFF; v_call: TRBV5-1
cdr3_aa: CASSYAGQENYEQYF; v_call: TRBV6-5
cdr3_aa: CSASDKLAGGNEQFF; v_call: TRBV20-1
cdr3_aa: CASSETGGTEAFF; v_call: TRBV9
cdr3_aa: CASSLELVKSVYGYTF; v_call: TRBV7-2
cdr3_aa: CASSPTRVQPQHF; v_call: TRBV28
cdr3_aa: CASSYRGPYGYTF; v_call: TRBV27
cdr3_aa: CASSSGGTEAFF; v_call: TRBV5-5
cdr3_aa: CASSPSSGTGSPEAFF; v_call: TRBV18
cdr3_aa: CASRLTRQGSNQPQHF; v_call: TRBV27
cdr3_aa: CSARRAGEQYF; v_call: TRBV20-1
cdr3_aa: CASSYGDRDAYEQYF; v_call: TRBV5-8
cdr3_aa: CASSRGQRATNEKLFF; v_call: TRBV7-6
cdr3_aa: CASRDTYSNQPQHF; v_call: TRBV28
cdr3_aa: CASSGAASPEAFF; v_call: TRBV13
cdr3_aa: CASSSMTGGTKPQHF; v_call: TRBV27
cdr3_aa: CASSHPPMRGLSDTQYF; v_call: TRBV14
cdr3_aa: CASSQVSGGSSYEQYF; v_call: TRBV3-1/TRBV3-2
cdr3_aa: CASSLFRSDSASDTQYF; v_call: TRBV7-3
cdr3_aa: CASSLAQARAQHF; v_call: TRBV12-3/TRBV12-4
cdr3_aa: CASSSESSYNEQFF; v_call: TRBV19
cdr3_aa: CASSYSTGGAEAFF; v_call: TRBV6-5
cdr3_aa: CASSYSPRTEAFF; v_call: TRBV6-5
cdr3_aa: CASSYPPRLAGAKRTQYF; v_call: TRBV6-2/TRBV6-3
cdr3_aa: CASSLGRSEYNEQFF; v_call: TRBV7-9
cdr3_aa: CATSDSGQGGTQYF; v_call: TRBV24-1
cdr3_aa: CASSLGQGNEQYF; v_call: TRBV5-1
cdr3_aa: CASSVESATPLHF; v_call: TRBV9
cdr3_aa: CASSPKSGFNEQFF; v_call: TRBV18
cdr3_aa: CASSQEIRQTLYEQYF; v_call: TRBV4-1
cdr3_aa: CASSPPVAEAFF; v_call: TRBV18
cdr3_aa: CASSGIAGVTDTQYF; v_call: TRBV7-2
cdr3_aa: CASGRTGEGEQYF; v_call: TRBV5-1
cdr3_aa: CASSGMWEGVDYGYTF; v_call: TRBV6-1
cdr3_aa: CASSTRDYGILQETQYF; v_call: TRBV19
cdr3_aa: CASSDTASYEQYF; v_call: TRBV2
cdr3_aa: CASSLVGQESSTDTQYF; v_call: TRBV7-7
cdr3_aa: CAWTPGLINTEAFF; v_call: TRBV30
cdr3_aa: CASSFVPQGNTIYF; v_call: TRBV6-5
cdr3_aa: CASSSYTDTQYF; v_call: TRBV7-2
cdr3_aa: CASSGIQGTGMNTEAFF; v_call: TRBV6-1
cdr3_aa: CASSSQGPYGYTF; v_call: TRBV7-9
cdr3_aa: CASSLDPGQGIYEQYF; v_call: TRBV7-9
cdr3_aa: CASSKGTGRTEQYF; v_call: TRBV21-1
cdr3_aa: CASSLGGGWNTEAFF; v_call: TRBV5-4
cdr3_aa: CASSEVQGLKPQHF; v_call: TRBV2
cdr3_aa: CASSPLTGSSYNSPLHF; v_call: TRBV11-2
cdr3_aa: CASSLGTAANYGYTF; v_call: TRBV28
cdr3_aa: CASSPGQGMVEADTQYF; v_call: TRBV11-3
cdr3_aa: CASSYSWTGSTEAFF; v_call: TRBV6-5
cdr3_aa: CASSERIVYEQYF; v_call: TRBV6-1